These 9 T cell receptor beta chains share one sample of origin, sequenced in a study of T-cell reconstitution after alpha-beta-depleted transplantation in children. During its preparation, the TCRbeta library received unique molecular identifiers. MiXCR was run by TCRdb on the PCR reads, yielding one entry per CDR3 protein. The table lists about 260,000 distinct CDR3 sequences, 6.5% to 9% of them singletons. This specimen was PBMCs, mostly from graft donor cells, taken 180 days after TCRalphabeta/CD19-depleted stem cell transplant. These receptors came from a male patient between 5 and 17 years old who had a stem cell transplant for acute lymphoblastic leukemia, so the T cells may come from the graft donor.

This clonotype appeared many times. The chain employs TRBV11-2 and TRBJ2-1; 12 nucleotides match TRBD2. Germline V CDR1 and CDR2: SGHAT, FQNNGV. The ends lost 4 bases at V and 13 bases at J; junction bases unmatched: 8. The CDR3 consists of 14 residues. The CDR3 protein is CASSYGLAGTPQFF. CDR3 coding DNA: TGTGCCAGCAGCTATGGACTAGCGGGAACCCCTCAGTTCTTC.

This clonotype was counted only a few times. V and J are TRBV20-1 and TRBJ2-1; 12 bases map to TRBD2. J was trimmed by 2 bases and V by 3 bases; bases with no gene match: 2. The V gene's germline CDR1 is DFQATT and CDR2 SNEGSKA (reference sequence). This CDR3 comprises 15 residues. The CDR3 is CSASTSGRTYNEQFF. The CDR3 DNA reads TGCAGTGCTAGCACTAGCGGGAGGACCTACAATGAGCAGTTCTTC.

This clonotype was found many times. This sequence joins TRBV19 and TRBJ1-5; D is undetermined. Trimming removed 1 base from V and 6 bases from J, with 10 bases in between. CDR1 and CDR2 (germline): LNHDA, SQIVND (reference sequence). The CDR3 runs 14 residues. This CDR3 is CASSIGQLGQPQHF. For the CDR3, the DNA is TGTGCCAGTAGTATAGGCCAGTTGGGTCAGCCCCAGCATTTT.

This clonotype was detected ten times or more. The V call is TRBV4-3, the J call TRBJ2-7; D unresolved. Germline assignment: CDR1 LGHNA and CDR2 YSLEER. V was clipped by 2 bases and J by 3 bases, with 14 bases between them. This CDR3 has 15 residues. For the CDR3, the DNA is TGCGCCAGCAGCCAATTTGCCGAGACCAACTACGAGCAGTACTTC. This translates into CASSQFAETNYEQYF.

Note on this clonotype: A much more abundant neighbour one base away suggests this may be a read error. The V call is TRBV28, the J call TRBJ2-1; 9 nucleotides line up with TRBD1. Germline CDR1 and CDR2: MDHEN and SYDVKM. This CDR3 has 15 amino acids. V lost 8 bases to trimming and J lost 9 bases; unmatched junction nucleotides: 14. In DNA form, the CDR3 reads TGTGCCAGCGCCACTCGGACAGGGGTCAGCAGTGAGCAGTTCTTC. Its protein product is CASATRTGVSSEQFF.

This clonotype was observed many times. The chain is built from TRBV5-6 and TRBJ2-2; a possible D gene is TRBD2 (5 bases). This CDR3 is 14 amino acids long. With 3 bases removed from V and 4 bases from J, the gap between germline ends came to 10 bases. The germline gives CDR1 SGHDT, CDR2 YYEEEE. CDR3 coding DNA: TGTGCCAGCAGCTGGTGGACTCCCACCGGGGAGCTGTTTTTT. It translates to CASSWWTPTGELFF.

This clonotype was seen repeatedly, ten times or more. CDR3 bases: TGTGCCAGCGGGTCCGGGACTAGCGCTTACAATGAGCAGTTCTTC. Protein sequence: CASGSGTSAYNEQFF. The rearrangement joins TRBV6-1 to TRBJ2-1; 10 bases agree with TRBD2. CDR1 is MNHNS, CDR2 SASEGT, per germline. V trimming: 8 bases; J trimming: 4 bases; junction bases outside the gene matches: 8. The CDR3 totals 15 residues.

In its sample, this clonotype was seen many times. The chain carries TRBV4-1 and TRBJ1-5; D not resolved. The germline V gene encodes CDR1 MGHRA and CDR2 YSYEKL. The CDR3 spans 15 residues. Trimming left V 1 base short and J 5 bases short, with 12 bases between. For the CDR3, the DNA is TGCGCCAGCAGCCAAGTTTTGAATGGGTATCAGCCCCAGCATTTT. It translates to CASSQVLNGYQPQHF.

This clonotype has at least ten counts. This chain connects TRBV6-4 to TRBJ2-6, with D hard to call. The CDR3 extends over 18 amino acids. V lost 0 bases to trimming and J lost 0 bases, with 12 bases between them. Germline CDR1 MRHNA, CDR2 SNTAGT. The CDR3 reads CASSDSGGMSSGANVLTF. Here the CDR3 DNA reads TGTGCCAGCAGTGACTCGGGCGGAATGAGCTCTGGGGCCAACGTCCTGACTTTC.